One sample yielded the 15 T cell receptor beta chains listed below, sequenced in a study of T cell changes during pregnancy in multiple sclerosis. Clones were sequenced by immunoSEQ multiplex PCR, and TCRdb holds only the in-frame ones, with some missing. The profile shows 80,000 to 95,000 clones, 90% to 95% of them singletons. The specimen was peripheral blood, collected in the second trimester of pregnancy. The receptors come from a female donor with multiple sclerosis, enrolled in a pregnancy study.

The CDR3 DNA is TGTGCCAGCCGAGGGTCAGGCTATAGCAATCAGCCCCAGCATTTT. Amino acids: CASRGSGYSNQPQHF. V is TRBV6-1 and J is TRBJ1-5; D uncertain. Germline-derived CDR1 and CDR2 are MNHNS and SASEGT. V lost 8 bases to trimming and J lost 0 bases, with 14 bases between them. The CDR3 is 15 residues long.

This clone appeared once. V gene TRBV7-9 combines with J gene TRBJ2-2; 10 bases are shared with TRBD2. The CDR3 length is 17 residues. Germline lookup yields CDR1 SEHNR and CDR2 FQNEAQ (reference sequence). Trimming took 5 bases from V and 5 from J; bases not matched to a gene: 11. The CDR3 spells CASSPLGSGRFTGELFF. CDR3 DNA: TGTGCCAGCAGCCCGCTGGGTAGCGGGAGGTTTACCGGGGAGCTGTTTTTT.

CDR3 region: CASPGDRGHEQFF. The DNA for the CDR3 is TGTGCCAGCCCCGGGGACAGGGGGCATGAGCAGTTCTTC. This chain uses TRBV7-8 with TRBJ2-1; 12 nucleotides agree with TRBD1. Per the germline V gene, CDR1 is SGHVS and CDR2 is FQNEAQ. The ends lost 8 bases at V and 8 bases at J; junction bases unmatched: 4. This CDR3 spans 13 amino acids. The whole variable domain, remainder taken from reference TRBV7-8 and TRBJ2-1, is GAGVSQSPRYKVAKRGQDVALRCDPISGHVSLFWYQQALGQGPEFLTYFQNEAQLDKSGLPSDRFFAERPEGSVSTLKIQRTQQEDSAVYLCASPGDRGHEQFFGPGTRLTVL.

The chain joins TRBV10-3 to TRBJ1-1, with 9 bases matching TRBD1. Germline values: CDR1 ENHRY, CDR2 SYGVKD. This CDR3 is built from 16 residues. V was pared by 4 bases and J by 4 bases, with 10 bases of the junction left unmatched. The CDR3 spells CAISGDSDRGGTEAFF. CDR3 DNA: TGTGCCATCAGTGGGGACTCGGACAGGGGAGGCACTGAAGCTTTCTTT.

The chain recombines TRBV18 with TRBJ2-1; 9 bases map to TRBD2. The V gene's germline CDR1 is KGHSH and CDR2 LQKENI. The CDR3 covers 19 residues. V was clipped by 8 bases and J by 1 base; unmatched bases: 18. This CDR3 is CASPPARDSGSKSYNEQFF. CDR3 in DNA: TGTGCCAGCCCCCCGGCCCGAGATAGCGGGAGTAAGTCCTACAATGAGCAGTTCTTC.

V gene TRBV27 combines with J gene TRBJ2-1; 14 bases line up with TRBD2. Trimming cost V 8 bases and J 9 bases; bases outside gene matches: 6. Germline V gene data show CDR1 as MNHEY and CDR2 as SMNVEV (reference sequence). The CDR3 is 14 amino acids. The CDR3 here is CASGTSGRIGEQFF. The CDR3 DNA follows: TGTGCCAGCGGGACTAGCGGGAGAATAGGTGAGCAGTTCTTC.

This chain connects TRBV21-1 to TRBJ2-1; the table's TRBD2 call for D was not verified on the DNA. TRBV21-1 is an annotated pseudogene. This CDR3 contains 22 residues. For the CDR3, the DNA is TGTGCCAGCAGCGAAACACGGTCCGACAGGGGGTTAGCGGGAGGAAGGTACAATGAGCAGTTCTTC. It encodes CASSETRSDRGLAGGRYNEQFF.

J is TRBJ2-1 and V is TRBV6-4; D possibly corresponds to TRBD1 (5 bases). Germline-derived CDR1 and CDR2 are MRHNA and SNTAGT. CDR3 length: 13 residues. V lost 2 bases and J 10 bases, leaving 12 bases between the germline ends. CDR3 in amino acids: CASSDLGDREQFF. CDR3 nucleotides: TGTGCCAGCAGTGACCTAGGGGATAGGGAGCAGTTCTTC.

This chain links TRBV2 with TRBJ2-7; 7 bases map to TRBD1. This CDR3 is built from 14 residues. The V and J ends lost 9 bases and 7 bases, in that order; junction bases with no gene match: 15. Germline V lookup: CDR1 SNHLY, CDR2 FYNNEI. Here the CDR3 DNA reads TGTGCCAGGGGGCGAGATGCAGGGGGTGCGGAGCAGTACTTC. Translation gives CARGRDAGGAEQYF. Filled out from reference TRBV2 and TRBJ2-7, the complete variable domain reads EPEVTQTPSHQVTQMGQEVILRCVPISNHLYFYWYRQILGQKVEFLVSFYNNEISEKSEIFDDQFSVERPDGSNFTLKIRSTKLEDSAMYFCARGRDAGGAEQYFGPGTRLTVT.

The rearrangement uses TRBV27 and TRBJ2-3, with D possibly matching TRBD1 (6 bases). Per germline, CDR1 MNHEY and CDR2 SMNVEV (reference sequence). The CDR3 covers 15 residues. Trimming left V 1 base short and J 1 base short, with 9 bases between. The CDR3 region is CASSLWGQGTDTQYF. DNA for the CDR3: TGTGCCAGCAGTTTATGGGGGCAGGGCACAGATACGCAGTATTTT.

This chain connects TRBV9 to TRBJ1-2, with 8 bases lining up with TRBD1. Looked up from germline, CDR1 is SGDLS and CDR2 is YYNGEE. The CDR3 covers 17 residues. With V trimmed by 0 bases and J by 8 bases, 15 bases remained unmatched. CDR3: CASSVDLDRGTTGGYTF. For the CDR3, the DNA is TGTGCCAGCAGCGTAGATCTCGACAGGGGAACAACTGGGGGCTACACCTTC.

Here the CDR3 DNA reads TGTGCCAGTAGTATGGGGACAGAACTGGCTCGGGGCTACACCTTC. Protein product: CASSMGTELARGYTF. The V call is TRBV19, the J call TRBJ1-2; 7 bases map to TRBD1. The CDR3 consists of 15 residues. Per the germline V gene, CDR1 is LNHDA and CDR2 is SQIVND (reference sequence). Unmatched junction bases numbered 12, after V lost 3 bases and J lost 8 bases.

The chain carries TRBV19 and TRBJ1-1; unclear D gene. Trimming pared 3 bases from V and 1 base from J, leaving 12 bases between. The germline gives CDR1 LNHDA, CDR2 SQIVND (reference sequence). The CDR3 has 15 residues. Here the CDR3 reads CASSMTAAANTEAFF. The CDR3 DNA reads TGTGCCAGTAGTATGACGGCGGCGGCGAACACTGAAGCTTTCTTT. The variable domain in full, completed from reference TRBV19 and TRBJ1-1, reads DGGITQSPKYLFRKEGQNVTLSCEQNLNHDAMYWYRQDPGQGLRLIYYSQIVNDFQKGDIAEGYSVSREKKESFPLTVTSAQKNPTAFYLCASSMTAAANTEAFFGQGTRLTVV.

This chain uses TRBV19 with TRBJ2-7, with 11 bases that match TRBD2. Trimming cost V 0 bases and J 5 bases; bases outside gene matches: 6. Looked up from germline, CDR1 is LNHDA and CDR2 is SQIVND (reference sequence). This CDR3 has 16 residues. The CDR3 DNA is TGTGCCAGTAGTATAGATGTCGCTAGCGGGAGGAACGAGCAGTACTTC. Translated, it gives CASSIDVASGRNEQYF.

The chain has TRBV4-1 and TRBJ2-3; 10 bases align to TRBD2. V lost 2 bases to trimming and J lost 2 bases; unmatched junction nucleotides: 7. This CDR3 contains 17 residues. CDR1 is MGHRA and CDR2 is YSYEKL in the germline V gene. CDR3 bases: TGCGCCAGCAGCCAACAATCGACTAGCGGGTCCACAGATACGCAGTATTTT. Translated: CASSQQSTSGSTDTQYF.